This is a list of T cell receptor beta chains from one sample in a study of shared clonotypes between healthy human individuals. Using immunoSEQ multiplex PCR, the repertoire was profiled, and TCRdb retains in-frame clones only, with some absent. Altogether around 2,100,000 clones are present, about 95% being singletons, with the ten largest covering less than 1.5%. Input material: naive CD8+ T cells sorted from blood. The receptors here all came from a man younger than 35 in good health. CDR3s include the opening cysteine and the closing phenylalanine or tryptophan. Each record gives: clone size, D gene, J gene, V gene, CDR3 DNA, CDR3 protein. A D gene is named only where the DNA matches it firmly. Part of the rows lack a size; the others show once, few, many or a class for expanded clones.

>.|TRBD2|TRBJ2-7|TRBV10-2
TGCGCCAGCAGTGAGTGGAGCGGGAGATCCTACGAGCAGTACTTC
CASSEWSGRSYEQYF
>.|.|TRBJ2-3|TRBV4-1
TGCGCCAGCAGCCAGACTAACGTTAACACAGATACGCAGTATTTT
CASSQTNVNTDTQYF
>.|.|TRBJ2-1|TRBV28
TGTGCCACCGACGCGTATCATGAGCAGTTCTTC
CATDAYHEQFF
>.|.|TRBJ1-1|TRBV19
TGTGCCAGTAGTGTCCGGGACACTTATGTGGGCACTGAAGCTTTCTTT
CASSVRDTYVGTEAFF
>.|.|TRBJ2-7|TRBV13
TGTGCCAGCAGCGCCTTCCGGGACTCCTCCTACGAGCAGTACTTC
CASSAFRDSSYEQYF
>.|.|TRBJ2-7|TRBV5-6
TGTGCCAGCAGCTTGGTAGCAGCGGCCTCCTACGAGCAGTACTTC
CASSLVAAASYEQYF
>.|TRBD2|TRBJ2-1|TRBV28
TGTGCCAGCAGTTTTGTGGGCGGGGGGGCCCCCTACAATGAGCAGTTCTTC
CASSFVGGGAPYNEQFF
>.|TRBD1|TRBJ1-1|TRBV27
TGTGCCAGCACCCCGGCCGCCAGGGGGCTCGCTGAAGCTTTCTTT
CASTPAARGLAEAFF
>few|.|TRBJ2-2|TRBV30
TGTGCCTGGAGTGAGAACACCGGGGAGCTGTTTTTT
CAWSENTGELFF
>.|.|TRBJ2-2|TRBV13
TGTGCCAGCAGCGCCCCCAACCCGGGCACCGGGGAGCTGTTTTTT
CASSAPNPGTGELFF
>.|.|TRBJ2-7|TRBV11-2
TGTGCCAGCAGCTCTCCGGGACCCGATGCGTACGAGCAGTACTTC
CASSSPGPDAYEQYF
>.|.|TRBJ2-7|TRBV5-4
TGTGCCAGCAGCTTGGCCGGGGTCGAGCACGAGCAGTACTTC
CASSLAGVEHEQYF
>.|.|TRBJ2-7|TRBV6-1
TGTGCCAGCAGTCTGGGGACAAAGCCCCACGAGCAGTACTTC
CASSLGTKPHEQYF
>.|.|TRBJ2-1|TRBV11-3
TGTGCCAGCAGCGAGACCCAGAAGTCCTACAATGAGCAGTTCTTC
CASSETQKSYNEQFF
>.|.|TRBJ1-1|TRBV28
TGTGCCAGCACCTCTCCCAGCAAGAACACTGAAGCTTTCTTT
CASTSPSKNTEAFF
>.|.|TRBJ2-7|TRBV7-8
TGTGCCAGCAGCGATACGGACAGCTTCTACGAGCAGTACTTC
CASSDTDSFYEQYF
>.|TRBD1|TRBJ2-3|TRBV11-2
TGTGCCAGCAGCTTAGGGGACAGGGGGTTTTGGACGCAGTATTTT
CASSLGDRGFWTQYF
>.|.|TRBJ2-7|TRBV2
TGTGCCAGGGGAAATATGTCCTACGAGCAGTACTTC
CARGNMSYEQYF
>.|.|TRBJ2-2|TRBV5-6
TGTGCCAGCAGCTCCCTAGGCTCGAACACCGGGGAGCTGTTTTTT
CASSSLGSNTGELFF
>.|.|TRBJ1-5|TRBV21-1
TGTGCCAGCAGTACGACAGGGCGGCAGCCCCAGCATTTT
CASSTTGRQPQHF